The T cell receptor (beta chain) under discussion was sequenced for a study of CD8 T cells in Susac syndrome. The CD8+ and CD4+ T cells were negatively isolated, with the TEMRA cells enriched by FACS. Random hexamers served to reverse transcribe roughly 0.5 to 1 ug RNA. immunoSEQ multiplex PCR amplified TCR beta CDR3 across 54 Vbeta, 13 Jbeta. TCRdb redid the calling of the immunoSEQ multiplex PCR reads with MiXCR, one entry per CDR3 protein. The data contain some 130,000 distinct CDR3 sequences, around 93% of them singletons. Sequences were obtained from CD8+ T cells from PBMCs. The clonotype was recovered from a human donor with Susac syndrome.

DNA of the CDR3: TGCGCCAGCAGCCAAGGAATTGAAGCTTTCTTT. Translation: CASSQGIEAFF. The rearrangement uses TRBV4-1 and TRBJ1-1; unclear D gene. V was clipped by 1 base and J by 7 bases, with 4 bases between them. CDR3 length equals 11 residues. Germline CDR1 is MGHRA and CDR2 is YSYEKL.